The present entry profiles one T cell receptor (beta chain) with its context. It has no known antigen specificity. It has no much larger one-base neighbor in the sample; base qualities were not kept. Libraries were made using the immunoSEQ multiplex PCR assay. What TCRdb holds here is the immuneACCESS table cut down to in-frame rearrangements. Part of the clones is not present; checked against another copy, under half of the missing clones reflect an unresolved V gene, and the others are unexplained. The sample has almost 550,000 clones on record, 75% to 85% of them singletons. More than 0.01% of the sample rests with the top ten. The junction shows trimming of 4 bases on V and 3 bases on J, and the gene matches do not reach 0 bases of it. For CDR1 and CDR2, the germline V gene lists SNHLY and FYNNEI. Its CDR3 holds 13 amino acids, cysteine through phenylalanine. The entry retains the CDR3 DNA only, 39 bases that are in frame from base 1.

This entry belongs to a study of shared T cell receptors in the human thymus (TCRdb year 2021). With regard to the full study: The study examined how self-reactive, shared T-cell receptor alpha chains are generated in the human thymus.

This sample also belongs to another study, concerning human thymus T cells. As the second paper documents: In Finland, the donors were immunologically healthy infants who were having open corrective cardiac surgery for congenital heart defects. The thymus tissue came from surgical resects taken out during corrective cardiac surgery. Both the thymic and the peripheral blood repertoires appeared to show biased V and J gene segment usage. According to the related research, thymic TCR repertoires were highly overlapping among unrelated individuals. TCR alpha and beta repertoires from fewer than ten infant thymus samples and a few related peripheral blood samples were characterized in the study. Donor ages ranged from about 7 to 244 days, and the cohort comprised five to seven male and a couple of female infants. Thymocytes were freed from the tissue by mechanical means and kept at -70 degrees C as pellets of roughly 10-32 million cells. A QIAsymphony instrument was used to extract genomic DNA from frozen cell pellets. The immunoSEQ multiplex PCR assay was used to amplify the TCRB and TCRAD loci from a standardized quantity of quality-controlled genomic DNA. The V(D)J region was spanned by amplicons of a length sufficient to cover the CDR3 and to identify V and J genes. The commercial immunoSEQ service was used to sequence amplicons on an Illumina platform. Corrections for primer bias and sequencing errors followed previously described methods, while TCRAD and TCRB definitions were based on the IMGT database. immunoSEQ Analyzer 3.0 and VDJTools were used for repertoire analysis, which covered basic statistics, V/J segment usage, diversity estimates, rarefaction and pairwise overlap. Diversity was estimated using the Chao1, ChaoE, Efron-Thisted, Shannon and inverse Simpson indices, and was also estimated on datasets down-sampled to the size of the smallest sample. Repertoire overlap was determined by strict matching of CDR3 nucleotide sequence, V gene and J gene, and Jaccard-based multidimensional scaling clustering was applied. On average, thymus samples yielded around 850,000 unique TCRB clonotypes, whereas blood samples yielded some 92,000.

The sequence links TRBV2 to TRBJ1-2, with TRBD1 identical over 9 junction bases. The sequence was collected from a boy under two years old with a congenital heart defect. Donor details come from another sample of the same person, matched by shared clones. The sample consisted of thymocytes. CDR3 sequence: CASSGDRDYGYTF. The nucleotide sequence reads as follows: TGTGCCAGCAGTGGGGACAGGGACTATGGCTACACCTTC.